This TCR beta chain comes out of a study of blood T cells in healthy people across ages. With a J-beta primer mix and a sample-barcoded 5' primer, a second PCR ran about 7 to 12 cycles. TCRdb re-analysed the 5' RACE reads in MiXCR, keeping a single row per CDR3 protein. The profile shows some 760,000 distinct CDR3 sequences, 25% of them singletons. General study points: It was the long-lived donors that had more naive CD4+ cells and higher diversity than aged donors. Diversity figures based on one million T cells were deemed too low.

In its sample, this clonotype was seen a few times. The target antigen is unknown. The CDR3 loop spans 15 amino acids. V was clipped by 3 bases and J by 4 bases, with 15 bases between them. The germline CDR1 and CDR2 sequences are MDHEN and SYDVKM. The same data also contributed to another study, on T cells of mothers and their children. From that report: In both related and unrelated pairs, TCR recombination output is shaped similarly by thymic selection.

The chain joins TRBV28 to TRBJ1-2; D is perhaps TRBD1 (5 bases). The TCR comes from a boy between 10 and 17 years old in good health. The sample taken for sequencing was blood. This CDR3 reads CASSLTEGASYGYTF. CDR3 nucleotide sequence: TGTGCCAGCAGTTTGACCGAAGGGGCTTCCTATGGCTACACCTTC.